Below are 2 T cell receptor beta chains sequenced from a single sample in a study of T cells in Graves' hyperthyroidism and ophthalmopathy. RNA transcripts were the template for amplifying TCR beta CDR3 regions. A set of HTBI primers served as the primers for a first-round RT-PCR of the TCR CDR3. In TCRdb, the multiplex PCR reads were re-called with MiXCR into one record per CDR3 protein. The sample comprises 250,000 to 350,000 distinct CDR3 sequences, approximately 21% of which are singletons, and roughly 60% rests with the top ten. Source material: blood. The source is a young man with Graves' ophthalmopathy.

This clonotype was counted between two and nine times. This sequence joins TRBV15 and TRBJ1-2; D remains ambiguous. V lost 0 bases, J lost 4 bases, and 3 bases lay in between. The CDR3 covers 12 residues. The germline V gene has CDR1 LNHNV and CDR2 YYDKDF (reference sequence). CDR3 amino acids: CATSRESYGYTF. The CDR3 DNA follows: TGTGCCACCAGCAGAGAGAGCTATGGCTACACCTTC.

At least ten counts were recorded for this clonotype. This chain joins TRBV7-9 and TRBJ1-4; 8 bases are shared with TRBD1. Germline V gene lookup returns CDR1 SEHNR and CDR2 FQNEAQ (reference sequence). After removal of 4 bases from V and 7 bases from J, the junction contained 11 bases not matched to a gene. The CDR3 runs to 16 residues. CDR3 residues: CASSSFRQGLGEKLFF. The CDR3 DNA reads TGTGCCAGCAGCTCATTCCGACAGGGGCTGGGTGAAAAACTGTTTTTT.